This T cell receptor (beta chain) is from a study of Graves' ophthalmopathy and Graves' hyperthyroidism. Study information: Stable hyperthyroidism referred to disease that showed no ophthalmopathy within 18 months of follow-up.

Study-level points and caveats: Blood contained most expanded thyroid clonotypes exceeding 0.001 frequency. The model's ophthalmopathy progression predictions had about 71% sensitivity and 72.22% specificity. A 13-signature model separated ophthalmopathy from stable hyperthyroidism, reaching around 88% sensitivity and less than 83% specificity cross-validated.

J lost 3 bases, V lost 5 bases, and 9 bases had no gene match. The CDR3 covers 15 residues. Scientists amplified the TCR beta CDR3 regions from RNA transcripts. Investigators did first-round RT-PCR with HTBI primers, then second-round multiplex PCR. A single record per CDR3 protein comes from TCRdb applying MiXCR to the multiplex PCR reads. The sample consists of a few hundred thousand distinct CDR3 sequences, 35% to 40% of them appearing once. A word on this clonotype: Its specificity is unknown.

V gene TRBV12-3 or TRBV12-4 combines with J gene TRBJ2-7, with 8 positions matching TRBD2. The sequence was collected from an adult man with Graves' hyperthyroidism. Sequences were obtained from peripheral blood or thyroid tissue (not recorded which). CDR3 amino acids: CASSGQTGRGYEQYF. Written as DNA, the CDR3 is TGTGCCAGCAGTGGACAAACCGGGAGGGGCTACGAGCAGTACTTC.